These 4 T cell receptor beta chains share one sample of origin, sequenced in a study of patients and donors after allogeneic stem cell transplantation. Each CDR3 protein gets one entry after TCRdb re-called the RT-PCR reads with MiXCR. The sample carries about 150,000 distinct CDR3 sequences, approximately 22% recorded once. The sequencing sample was made of blood, either unsorted or a sorted T cell fraction (not recorded which). All receptors come from a human donor who was either an allogeneic HSCT recipient or a stem cell or donor lymphocyte infusion donor (not recorded which). It is not recorded whose cells these are; they may come from a transplant donor.

CDR3: CSARGVFYGTDTQYF. CDR3 nucleotide sequence: TGCAGTGCTAGGGGGGTCTTTTATGGTACAGATACGCAGTATTTT. The rearrangement links TRBV20-1 to TRBJ2-3; the D gene could be TRBD1 or TRBD2 (5 bases each). Germline V CDR1 and CDR2: DFQATT, SNEGSKA (reference sequence). The CDR3 length is 15 residues. The germline V and J ends were trimmed by 3 bases and 3 bases, with 16 bases remaining between them.

The CDR3 nucleotides are TGTGCCAGCAGCCTGGGACAGGGGCTCAACTATGGCTACACCTTC. Residues: CASSLGQGLNYGYTF. V is TRBV27 and J is TRBJ1-2; TRBD1 aligns across 10 bases. The CDR3 covers 15 residues. CDR1 MNHEY and CDR2 SMNVEV come from the germline V gene (reference sequence). After removal of 6 bases from V and 2 bases from J, the junction contained 6 bases not matched to a gene.

This clonotype was counted a few times. The chain employs TRBV29-1 and TRBJ1-2; D is unresolved. The V gene's germline CDR1 is SQVTM and CDR2 ANQGSEA. Trimming shortened V by 4 bases and J by 4 bases, and 10 bases separated the two germline ends. The CDR3 length is 12 residues. CDR3 in DNA: TGCAGCGTTGCACTGATCGCCTATGGCTACACCTTC. Translation gives CSVALIAYGYTF.

This clonotype appeared a few times. The chain has TRBV6-2 or TRBV6-3 and TRBJ1-3; D unclear. The V and J ends lost 0 bases and 0 bases respectively, with 9 bases between them. This CDR3 is built from 16 residues. In germline, CDR1 is MNHEY, CDR2 SVGEGT. CDR3 sequence (DNA): TGTGCCAGCAGTTACTCTCCGGCGCTCTCTGGAAACACCATATATTTT. This translates into CASSYSPALSGNTIYF.